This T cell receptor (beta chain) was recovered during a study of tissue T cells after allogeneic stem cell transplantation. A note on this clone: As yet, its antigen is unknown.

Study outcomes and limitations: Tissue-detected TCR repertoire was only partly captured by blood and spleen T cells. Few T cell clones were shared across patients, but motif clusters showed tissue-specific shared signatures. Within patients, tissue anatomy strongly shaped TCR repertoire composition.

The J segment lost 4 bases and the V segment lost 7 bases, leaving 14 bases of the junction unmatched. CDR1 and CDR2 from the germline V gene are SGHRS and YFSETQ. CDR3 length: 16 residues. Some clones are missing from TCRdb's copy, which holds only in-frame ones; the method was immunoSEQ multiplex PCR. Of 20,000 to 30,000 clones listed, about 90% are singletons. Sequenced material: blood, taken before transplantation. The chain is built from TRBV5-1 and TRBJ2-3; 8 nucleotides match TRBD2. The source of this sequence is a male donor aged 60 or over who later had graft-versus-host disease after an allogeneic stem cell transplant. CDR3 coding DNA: TGCGCCAGCTCTTCTCCCCAGCGGGAGATCTCAGATACGCAGTATTTT. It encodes CASSSPQREISDTQYF.